Listed below are T cell receptor beta chains from one sample, sequenced in a study of T-cell reconstitution after alpha-beta-depleted transplantation in children. TCRdb reprocessed the PCR reads via MiXCR and lists one record per CDR3 protein. The repertoire includes about 460,000 distinct CDR3 sequences, about 12% of them detected once, and about 5.6% sits in the top ten. The source was PBMCs from the stem cell graft donor, collected from the stem cell graft. The receptors were sampled from a human donor who donated a stem cell graft to a child with combined immunodeficiency. Both conserved end residues are part of each CDR3. The order of the fields is V gene, D gene, clone size, J gene, CDR3 protein, CDR3 DNA. A D gene is named only where the DNA matches it firmly. For some rows the clone size is stated as once, few or many, or as a class when expanded; others skip it.

V gene: TRBV7-2
D gene: TRBD1
clone size: few
J gene: TRBJ2-7
CDR3 protein: CASSLGTGVVDEQYF
CDR3 DNA: TGTGCCAGCAGCTTAGGGACAGGGGTGGTCGACGAGCAGTACTTC

V gene: TRBV10-3
D gene: TRBD1
clone size: many
J gene: TRBJ2-7
CDR3 protein: CAISLITGGAGSEQYF
CDR3 DNA: TGTGCCATCAGTTTAATTACAGGGGGCGCAGGAAGCGAGCAGTACTTC

V gene: TRBV13
D gene: TRBD2
clone size: many
J gene: TRBJ2-3
CDR3 protein: CASSSHLAGGLSTDTQYF
CDR3 DNA: TGTGCCAGCAGCTCCCACCTAGCGGGGGGCCTCAGCACAGATACGCAGTATTTT

V gene: TRBV4-3
D gene: NA
clone size: few
J gene: TRBJ2-7
CDR3 protein: CASSPHVGGRGREQYF
CDR3 DNA: TGCGCCAGCAGCCCTCACGTTGGTGGTAGGGGCCGGGAGCAGTACTTC

V gene: TRBV7-2
D gene: NA
clone size: NA
J gene: TRBJ2-3
CDR3 protein: CASSPRDLGTDTQYF
CDR3 DNA: TGTGCCAGCAGCCCCAGGGACCTAGGCACAGATACGCAGTATTTT

V gene: TRBV18
D gene: TRBD2
clone size: few
J gene: TRBJ2-7
CDR3 protein: CASSPSSGRIYEQYF
CDR3 DNA: TGTGCCAGCTCACCTTCTAGCGGGAGGATCTACGAGCAGTACTTC

V gene: TRBV7-3
D gene: NA
clone size: few
J gene: TRBJ2-2
CDR3 protein: CASSPRGRGTGELFF
CDR3 DNA: TGTGCCAGCAGCCCTCGGGGGCGGGGGACCGGGGAGCTGTTTTTT

V gene: TRBV29-1
D gene: TRBD1
clone size: few
J gene: TRBJ2-3
CDR3 protein: CSVDPGQLTTDTQYF
CDR3 DNA: TGCAGCGTAGACCCGGGACAGTTGACCACAGATACGCAGTATTTT

V gene: TRBV12-3/TRBV12-4
D gene: NA
clone size: NA
J gene: TRBJ2-6
CDR3 protein: CASSLGAGTEKTGANVLTF
CDR3 DNA: TGTGCCAGCAGTTTAGGTGCTGGGACGGAAAAGACTGGGGCCAACGTCCTGACTTTC

V gene: TRBV27
D gene: NA
clone size: few
J gene: TRBJ1-1
CDR3 protein: CASSFRGRENTEAFF
CDR3 DNA: TGTGCCAGCAGTTTTAGGGGTCGGGAGAACACTGAAGCTTTCTTT

V gene: TRBV7-9
D gene: TRBD2
clone size: NA
J gene: TRBJ2-7
CDR3 protein: CASGSYRLADNYEQYF
CDR3 DNA: TGTGCCAGCGGATCCTACCGCCTAGCGGATAACTACGAGCAGTACTTC

V gene: TRBV12-3/TRBV12-4
D gene: TRBD2
clone size: many
J gene: TRBJ2-1
CDR3 protein: CASSPGTSGVEQFF
CDR3 DNA: TGTGCCAGCAGCCCCGGGACTAGCGGTGTTGAGCAGTTCTTC

V gene: TRBV7-8
D gene: TRBD1
clone size: many
J gene: TRBJ2-1
CDR3 protein: CASSKTGSQYSEQFF
CDR3 DNA: TGTGCCAGCAGCAAGACAGGGTCCCAATATAGTGAGCAGTTCTTC

V gene: TRBV5-6
D gene: NA
clone size: few
J gene: TRBJ2-1
CDR3 protein: CASSLELPSSYNEQFF
CDR3 DNA: TGTGCCAGCAGCTTGGAACTGCCAAGCTCCTACAATGAGCAGTTCTTC

V gene: TRBV5-6
D gene: TRBD2
clone size: NA
J gene: TRBJ2-1
CDR3 protein: CASSLVASGSDEQFF
CDR3 DNA: TGTGCCAGCAGCTTGGTGGCTAGCGGGAGTGATGAGCAGTTCTTC

V gene: TRBV20-1
D gene: NA
clone size: few
J gene: TRBJ1-5
CDR3 protein: CSAGEVQGGNDQPQHF
CDR3 DNA: TGCAGTGCTGGGGAGGTACAGGGAGGGAATGATCAGCCCCAGCATTTT

V gene: TRBV9
D gene: TRBD2
clone size: few
J gene: TRBJ2-1
CDR3 protein: CASSVGLAGEQFF
CDR3 DNA: TGTGCCAGCAGCGTAGGACTAGCCGGTGAGCAGTTCTTC

V gene: TRBV6-1
D gene: TRBD1
clone size: few
J gene: TRBJ2-3
CDR3 protein: CASSRRTGETDTQYF
CDR3 DNA: TGTGCCAGCAGTCGTCGGACAGGGGAAACAGATACGCAGTATTTT

V gene: TRBV18
D gene: NA
clone size: many
J gene: TRBJ2-1
CDR3 protein: CASSPSLNEQFF
CDR3 DNA: TGTGCCAGCTCACCAAGCCTGAATGAGCAGTTCTTC

V gene: TRBV25-1
D gene: TRBD2
clone size: NA
J gene: TRBJ2-7
CDR3 protein: CASSEYVGGSSGREGYEQYF
CDR3 DNA: TGTGCCAGCAGTGAATACGTTGGAGGGTCTAGCGGGAGGGAGGGCTACGAGCAGTACTTC

V gene: TRBV6-5
D gene: TRBD1
clone size: NA
J gene: TRBJ1-2
CDR3 protein: CASSYAGQGADGYTF
CDR3 DNA: TGTGCCAGCAGTTACGCCGGACAGGGTGCGGATGGCTACACCTTC

V gene: TRBV2
D gene: TRBD1
clone size: few
J gene: TRBJ2-5
CDR3 protein: CASSEPGQGAVQETQYF
CDR3 DNA: TGTGCCAGCAGTGAACCAGGACAGGGGGCTGTCCAAGAGACCCAGTACTTC

V gene: TRBV7-2
D gene: TRBD2
clone size: few
J gene: TRBJ2-1
CDR3 protein: CASSRLAAVFSYNEQFF
CDR3 DNA: TGTGCCAGCAGCAGACTAGCGGCCGTTTTCTCCTACAATGAGCAGTTCTTC

V gene: TRBV7-9
D gene: TRBD1
clone size: NA
J gene: TRBJ2-7
CDR3 protein: CASSSGQGAAYEQYF
CDR3 DNA: TGTGCCAGCAGTTCGGGACAGGGGGCGGCCTACGAGCAGTACTTC

V gene: TRBV20-1
D gene: NA
clone size: few
J gene: TRBJ1-3
CDR3 protein: CSAPGLGDTIYF
CDR3 DNA: TGCAGTGCTCCAGGGTTAGGGGACACCATATATTTT

V gene: TRBV6-2/TRBV6-3
D gene: TRBD2
clone size: few
J gene: TRBJ2-1
CDR3 protein: CASSIRGLAGYNEQFF
CDR3 DNA: TGTGCCAGCTCCATCAGGGGACTAGCGGGTTACAATGAGCAGTTCTTC

V gene: TRBV30
D gene: NA
clone size: NA
J gene: TRBJ2-1
CDR3 protein: CAWSVYGNEQFF
CDR3 DNA: TGTGCCTGGAGTGTATACGGAAATGAGCAGTTCTTC

V gene: TRBV24-1
D gene: TRBD1
clone size: few
J gene: TRBJ2-1
CDR3 protein: CATSDLYRGDEQFF
CDR3 DNA: TGTGCCACCAGTGATTTGTACAGGGGGGATGAGCAGTTCTTC

V gene: TRBV5-1
D gene: TRBD2
clone size: few
J gene: TRBJ2-7
CDR3 protein: CASSLEPLAGEYEQYF
CDR3 DNA: TGCGCCAGCAGCTTGGAACCATTGGCGGGGGAATACGAGCAGTACTTC

V gene: TRBV18
D gene: TRBD1
clone size: many
J gene: TRBJ2-1
CDR3 protein: CASSPAGQGGGEQFF
CDR3 DNA: TGTGCCAGCTCACCGGCGGGACAGGGAGGGGGTGAGCAGTTCTTC

V gene: TRBV6-1
D gene: TRBD1
clone size: many
J gene: TRBJ2-7
CDR3 protein: CATKTGSSYEQYF
CDR3 DNA: TGTGCCACCAAGACAGGGAGCTCCTACGAGCAGTACTTC

V gene: TRBV12-3/TRBV12-4
D gene: NA
clone size: many
J gene: TRBJ2-1
CDR3 protein: CASSPSGTRGTYNEQFF
CDR3 DNA: TGTGCCAGCAGTCCATCCGGGACCCGAGGCACCTACAATGAGCAGTTCTTC

V gene: TRBV20-1
D gene: TRBD1
clone size: many
J gene: TRBJ2-4
CDR3 protein: CSAYLGDRGEEYF
CDR3 DNA: TGCAGTGCTTACCTAGGGGACAGGGGCGAGGAGTACTTC

V gene: TRBV7-9
D gene: NA
clone size: few
J gene: TRBJ1-1
CDR3 protein: CASSLEGRGVNTEAFF
CDR3 DNA: TGTGCCAGCAGCTTAGAGGGCAGGGGAGTCAACACTGAAGCTTTCTTT

V gene: TRBV27
D gene: TRBD2
clone size: few
J gene: TRBJ2-1
CDR3 protein: CASRSTGTSGSIEQFF
CDR3 DNA: TGTGCCAGCAGATCAACCGGGACTAGCGGGAGTATTGAGCAGTTCTTC

V gene: TRBV7-3
D gene: TRBD1
clone size: NA
J gene: TRBJ2-1
CDR3 protein: CASSPRTGSVHEQFF
CDR3 DNA: TGTGCCAGCAGCCCCCGGACAGGGTCTGTGCATGAGCAGTTCTTC

V gene: TRBV6-2/TRBV6-3
D gene: TRBD1
clone size: many
J gene: TRBJ2-1
CDR3 protein: CASPLKYRDRENNEQFF
CDR3 DNA: TGTGCCAGTCCTTTAAAATACCGGGACAGGGAAAACAATGAGCAGTTCTTC

V gene: TRBV29-1
D gene: NA
clone size: many
J gene: TRBJ2-1
CDR3 protein: CSVEIYNEQFF
CDR3 DNA: TGCAGCGTTGAAATCTACAATGAGCAGTTCTTC

V gene: TRBV12-3/TRBV12-4
D gene: NA
clone size: many
J gene: TRBJ2-3
CDR3 protein: CASSLGNPDTQYF
CDR3 DNA: TGTGCCAGCAGTTTGGGTAATCCAGATACGCAGTATTTT

V gene: TRBV20-1
D gene: NA
clone size: NA
J gene: TRBJ1-6
CDR3 protein: CSARDPKVNSPLHF
CDR3 DNA: TGCAGTGCTAGGGATCCCAAGGTTAATTCACCCCTCCACTTT

V gene: TRBV20-1
D gene: TRBD2
clone size: few
J gene: TRBJ2-7
CDR3 protein: CSALLAGGSYEQYF
CDR3 DNA: TGCAGTGCCCTCCTAGCGGGAGGTTCCTACGAGCAGTACTTC

V gene: TRBV11-2
D gene: NA
clone size: NA
J gene: TRBJ2-3
CDR3 protein: CASSLGMAWDTQYF
CDR3 DNA: TGTGCCAGCAGCTTAGGAATGGCCTGGGATACGCAGTATTTT

V gene: TRBV7-2
D gene: NA
clone size: NA
J gene: TRBJ1-4
CDR3 protein: CASSQTGTWGEKLFF
CDR3 DNA: TGTGCCAGCAGCCAGACCGGGACCTGGGGTGAAAAACTGTTTTTT

V gene: TRBV7-9
D gene: TRBD1
clone size: few
J gene: TRBJ1-1
CDR3 protein: CASSLVPGQGNTEAFF
CDR3 DNA: TGTGCCAGCAGCTTAGTCCCCGGACAGGGGAACACTGAAGCTTTCTTT

V gene: TRBV12-3/TRBV12-4
D gene: NA
clone size: few
J gene: TRBJ1-3
CDR3 protein: CASSLGVAGNTIYF
CDR3 DNA: TGTGCCAGCAGTCTGGGGGTAGCTGGAAACACCATATATTTT

V gene: TRBV24-1
D gene: TRBD2
clone size: many
J gene: TRBJ2-1
CDR3 protein: CATSDPSGGTGNEQFF
CDR3 DNA: TGTGCCACCAGTGATCCAAGCGGGGGCACGGGAAATGAGCAGTTCTTC

V gene: TRBV20-1
D gene: NA
clone size: many
J gene: TRBJ2-4
CDR3 protein: CSARRGRQYF
CDR3 DNA: TGCAGTGCTAGAAGGGGACGTCAGTACTTC

V gene: TRBV7-9
D gene: TRBD1
clone size: many
J gene: TRBJ2-7
CDR3 protein: CASRDRDAYEQYF
CDR3 DNA: TGTGCCAGCAGGGACAGGGATGCCTACGAGCAGTACTTC

V gene: TRBV6-5
D gene: NA
clone size: NA
J gene: TRBJ2-1
CDR3 protein: CASSLNKNEQFF
CDR3 DNA: TGTGCCAGCAGTCTCAATAAGAATGAGCAGTTCTTC

V gene: TRBV6-2/TRBV6-3
D gene: NA
clone size: many
J gene: TRBJ2-7
CDR3 protein: CASSYKYLEQYF
CDR3 DNA: TGTGCCAGCAGTTACAAGTATCTCGAGCAGTACTTC

V gene: TRBV7-2
D gene: NA
clone size: many
J gene: TRBJ2-7
CDR3 protein: CASSLEWEAGYEQYF
CDR3 DNA: TGTGCCAGCAGCTTAGAGTGGGAGGCGGGGTACGAGCAGTACTTC

V gene: TRBV30
D gene: NA
clone size: few
J gene: TRBJ2-7
CDR3 protein: CAWSVRSYEQYF
CDR3 DNA: TGTGCCTGGAGTGTACGGAGTTACGAGCAGTACTTC

V gene: TRBV5-1
D gene: TRBD2
clone size: few
J gene: TRBJ2-2
CDR3 protein: CASSLEGLAVTGELFF
CDR3 DNA: TGCGCCAGCAGCTTGGAGGGACTAGCGGTCACCGGGGAGCTGTTTTTT

V gene: TRBV6-2/TRBV6-3
D gene: NA
clone size: NA
J gene: TRBJ2-2
CDR3 protein: CASWTPSTGELFF
CDR3 DNA: TGTGCCAGCTGGACACCGAGCACCGGGGAGCTGTTTTTT

V gene: TRBV12-3/TRBV12-4
D gene: NA
clone size: NA
J gene: TRBJ1-5
CDR3 protein: CASSHIGPQHF
CDR3 DNA: TGTGCCAGCAGTCACATCGGACCCCAGCATTTT

V gene: TRBV6-2/TRBV6-3
D gene: NA
clone size: few
J gene: TRBJ1-5
CDR3 protein: CASSYGLEQPQHF
CDR3 DNA: TGTGCCAGCAGTTACGGGTTAGAACAGCCCCAGCATTTT